The clone carrying this T cell receptor beta chain was detected a few times. Its antigen is unknown. The data are from a study of T-cell memory formation after mild COVID-19. Study-level points and caveats: Pre-infection memory carried some responding clones, suggesting that cross-reactive memory joined.

Sample barcodes and UMIs were carried by the TCR alpha and TCR beta cDNA libraries that 5'RACE generated with constant-segment primers. MiXCR, applied by TCRdb to the 5' RACE reads, yields one record per CDR3 protein. The sample consists of more than 150,000 distinct CDR3 sequences, over 20% of them appearing once. CDR3 length: 13 amino acids. The germline CDR1 and CDR2 sequences are SEHNR and FQNEAQ (reference sequence). The V gene lost 3 bases and the J gene lost 6 bases, with 12 bases spanning the gap. The receptor comes from an adult woman who had mild COVID-19 (a few samples of this study predate the infection). Cell type and time point are not known. The source material was PBMCs or a T cell subset sorted from them (not recorded which). The V and J genes are TRBV7-9 and TRBJ2-7; D gene unclear. This CDR3 is CASSFTPRSEQYF. The CDR3 nucleotides read TGTGCCAGCAGCTTTACGCCCCGGTCCGAGCAGTACTTC.